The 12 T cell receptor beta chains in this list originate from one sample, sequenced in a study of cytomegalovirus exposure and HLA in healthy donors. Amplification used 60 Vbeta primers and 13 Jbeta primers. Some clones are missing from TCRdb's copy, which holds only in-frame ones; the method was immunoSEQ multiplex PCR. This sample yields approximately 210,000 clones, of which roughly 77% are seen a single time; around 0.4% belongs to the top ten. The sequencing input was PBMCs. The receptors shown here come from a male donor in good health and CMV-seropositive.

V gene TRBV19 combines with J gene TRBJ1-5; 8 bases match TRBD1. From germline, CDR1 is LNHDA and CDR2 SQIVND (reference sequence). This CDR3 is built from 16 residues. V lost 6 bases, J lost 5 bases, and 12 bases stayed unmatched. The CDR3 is CASRPEDRVGYQPQHF. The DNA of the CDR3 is TGTGCCAGTAGGCCGGAGGACAGGGTAGGATATCAGCCCCAGCATTTT.

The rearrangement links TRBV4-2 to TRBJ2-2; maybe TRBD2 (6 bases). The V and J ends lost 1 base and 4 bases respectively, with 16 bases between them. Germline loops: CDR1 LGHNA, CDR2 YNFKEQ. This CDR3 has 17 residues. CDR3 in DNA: TGTGCCAGCAGCCAAGCCACGGGAGAGTGGGTCACCGGGGAGCTGTTTTTT. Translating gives CASSQATGEWVTGELFF.

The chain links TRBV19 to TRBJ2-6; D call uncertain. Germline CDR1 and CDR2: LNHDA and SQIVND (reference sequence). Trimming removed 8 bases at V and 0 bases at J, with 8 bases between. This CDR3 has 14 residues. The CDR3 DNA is TGTGCCAGTCGACTGCTCTCTGGGGCCAACGTCCTGACTTTC. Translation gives CASRLLSGANVLTF.

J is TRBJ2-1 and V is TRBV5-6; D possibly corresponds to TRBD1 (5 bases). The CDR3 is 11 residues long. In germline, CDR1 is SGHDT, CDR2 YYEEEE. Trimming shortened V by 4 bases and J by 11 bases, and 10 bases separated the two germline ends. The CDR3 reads CASSLRQQQFF. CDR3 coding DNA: TGTGCCAGCAGCCTAAGACAGCAGCAGTTCTTC.

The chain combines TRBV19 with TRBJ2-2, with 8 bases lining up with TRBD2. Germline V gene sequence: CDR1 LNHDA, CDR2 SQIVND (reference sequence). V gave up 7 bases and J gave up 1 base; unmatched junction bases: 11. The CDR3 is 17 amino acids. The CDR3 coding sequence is TGTGCCAGTAACCCCCGGGGGCTAGCGGGGAACACCGGGGAGCTGTTTTTT. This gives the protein CASNPRGLAGNTGELFF. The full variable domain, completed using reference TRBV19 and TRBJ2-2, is DGGITQSPKYLFRKEGQNVTLSCEQNLNHDAMYWYRQDPGQGLRLIYYSQIVNDFQKGDIAEGYSVSREKKESFPLTVTSAQKNPTAFYLCASNPRGLAGNTGELFFGEGSRLTVL.

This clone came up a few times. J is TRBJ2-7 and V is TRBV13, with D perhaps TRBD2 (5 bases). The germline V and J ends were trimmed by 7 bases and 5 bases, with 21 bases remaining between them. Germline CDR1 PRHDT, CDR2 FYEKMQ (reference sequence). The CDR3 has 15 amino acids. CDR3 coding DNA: TGTGCCAGCACCTACCGGACTGGTCGTGGAAACGAGCAGTACTTC. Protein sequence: CASTYRTGRGNEQYF.

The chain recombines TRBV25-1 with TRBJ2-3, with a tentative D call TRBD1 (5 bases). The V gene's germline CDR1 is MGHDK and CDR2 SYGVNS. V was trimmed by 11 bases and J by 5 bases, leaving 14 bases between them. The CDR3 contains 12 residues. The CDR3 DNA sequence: TGTGCCTCAGGGTCGTTTGTAGATACGCAGTATTTT. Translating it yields CASGSFVDTQYF.

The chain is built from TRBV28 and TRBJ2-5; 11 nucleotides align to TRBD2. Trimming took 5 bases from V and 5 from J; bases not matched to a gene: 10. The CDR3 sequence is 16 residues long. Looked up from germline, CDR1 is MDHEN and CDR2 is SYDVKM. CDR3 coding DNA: TGTGCCAGCAGTCATAGCGGGAGGGGTTCTTTTGAGACCCAGTACTTC. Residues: CASSHSGRGSFETQYF.

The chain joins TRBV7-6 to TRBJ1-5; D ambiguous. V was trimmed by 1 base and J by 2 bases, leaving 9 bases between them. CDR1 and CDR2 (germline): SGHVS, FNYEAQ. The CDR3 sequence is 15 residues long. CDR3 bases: TGTGCCAGCAGCTTAGAGCCGGGAGGCAATCAGCCCCAGCATTTT. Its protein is CASSLEPGGNQPQHF.

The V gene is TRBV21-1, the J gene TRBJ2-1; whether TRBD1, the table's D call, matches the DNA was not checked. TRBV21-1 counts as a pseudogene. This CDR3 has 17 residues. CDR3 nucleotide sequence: TGTGCCAGCAGCAATCCCCCACGGGACAGGGGGATCAATGAGCAGTTCTTC. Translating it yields CASSNPPRDRGINEQFF.

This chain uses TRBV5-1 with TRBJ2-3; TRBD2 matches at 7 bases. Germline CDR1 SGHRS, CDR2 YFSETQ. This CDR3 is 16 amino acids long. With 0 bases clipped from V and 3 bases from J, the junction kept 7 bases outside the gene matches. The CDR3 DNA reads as TGCGCCAGCAGCTTGGAGGGCCCCGGGAGGACAGATACGCAGTATTTT. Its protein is CASSLEGPGRTDTQYF.

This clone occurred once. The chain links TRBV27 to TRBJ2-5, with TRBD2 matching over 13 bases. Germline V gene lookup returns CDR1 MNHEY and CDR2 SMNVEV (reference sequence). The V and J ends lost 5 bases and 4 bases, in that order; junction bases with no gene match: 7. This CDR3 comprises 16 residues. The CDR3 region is CASSTRLAGGAETQYF. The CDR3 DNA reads TGTGCCAGCAGTACCCGACTAGCGGGGGGAGCAGAGACCCAGTACTTC.